Listed below are T cell receptor beta chains from one sample, sequenced in a study of T-cell memory formation after mild COVID-19. One entry per CDR3 protein results from TCRdb running MiXCR on the 5' RACE reads. The sample yields 40,000 to 55,000 distinct CDR3 sequences, around 12% seen once. The sequenced sample consisted of PBMCs or a T cell subset sorted from them (not recorded which). The receptors stem from a man younger than 35 who had mild COVID-19 (a few samples of this study predate the infection). Cell type and time point are not known. Both conserved end residues are part of each CDR3. A D gene is named only where the DNA matches it firmly. The size field is filled for only some rows; it gives once, few, many or a size class.

V,size,D,J,CDR3,DNA
TRBV4-3,NA,TRBD2,TRBJ2-3,CASSQRGAVIIDTQYF,TGCGCCAGCAGCCAGCGGGGGGCCGTCATTATAGATACGCAGTATTTT
TRBV7-9,many,TRBD2,TRBJ2-1,CASSRTSGQFF,TGTGCCAGCAGTCGGACTAGCGGACAGTTCTTC
TRBV4-1,few,NA,TRBJ2-3,CASSKLDRLTDTQYF,TGCGCCAGCAGCAAGCTAGACAGATTAACAGATACGCAGTATTTT
TRBV11-3,NA,NA,TRBJ2-5,CASSPLGGLRGETQYF,TGTGCCAGCAGCCCACTGGGGGGGCTGAGAGGGGAGACCCAGTACTTC
TRBV5-1,NA,TRBD1,TRBJ1-2,CASSPQGNPNYGYTF,TGCGCCAGCAGTCCACAGGGGAACCCGAACTATGGCTACACCTTC
TRBV7-8,NA,NA,TRBJ1-5,CASSAYRVPSNQPQNF,TGTGCCAGCAGCGCGTACAGGGTACCTAGCAATCAGCCCCAGAATTTT
TRBV3-1,NA,TRBD1,TRBJ2-5,CASSQAARGETQYF,TGTGCCAGCAGCCAAGCGGCCAGGGGGGAGACCCAGTACTTC
TRBV20-1,many,TRBD2,TRBJ2-1,CSAKSGGPYNEQFF,TGCAGTGCTAAATCGGGGGGGCCCTACAATGAGCAGTTCTTC
TRBV7-2,NA,TRBD2,TRBJ2-3,CASSVLYGGADTQYF,TGTGCCAGCAGCGTACTCTACGGGGGGGCAGATACGCAGTATTTT
TRBV2,NA,NA,TRBJ2-7,CASSERGLVLRFYEQYF,TGTGCCAGCAGTGAAAGAGGGCTAGTTCTCCGTTTCTACGAGCAGTACTTC
TRBV5-1,many,NA,TRBJ2-3,CASSLAVVSTDTQYF,TGCGCCAGCAGCTTGGCCGTGGTCAGCACAGATACGCAGTATTTT
TRBV29-1,few,NA,TRBJ1-5,CSAVFLGTQHF,TGCAGCGCTGTATTCCTGGGGACGCAGCATTTT
TRBV7-2,NA,TRBD1,TRBJ1-6,CASSLNRGGSPLHF,TGTGCCAGCAGCTTAAACAGGGGAGGTTCACCCCTCCACTTT
TRBV7-2,many,NA,TRBJ2-2,CASSFLNTGELFF,TGTGCCAGCAGCTTCCTAAACACCGGGGAGCTGTTTTTT
TRBV5-1,many,NA,TRBJ2-4,CASSQEALAGRRGGIQYF,TGCGCCAGCAGCCAAGAGGCCTTGGCGGGCCGGAGGGGGGGCATTCAGTACTTC
TRBV5-1,NA,NA,TRBJ2-3,CASSPRAVSSTDTQYF,TGCGCCAGCAGCCCCCGGGCAGTCTCTAGCACAGATACGCAGTATTTT
TRBV5-4,few,NA,TRBJ2-6,CASLFGPGANVLTF,TGTGCCAGCCTATTTGGGCCAGGGGCCAACGTCCTGACTTTC
TRBV25-1,NA,NA,TRBJ2-5,CASSDPGGETQYF,TGTGCCAGCAGTGACCCAGGAGGGGAGACCCAGTACTTC
TRBV9,NA,NA,TRBJ1-1,CASSFWRDTEAFF,TGTGCCAGCAGCTTTTGGAGGGATACTGAAGCTTTCTTT
TRBV7-9,few,TRBD1,TRBJ2-5,CAISDRGRQTQYF,TGTGCCATTTCGGACAGGGGACGACAGACCCAGTACTTC
TRBV6-2/TRBV6-3,once,NA,TRBJ2-2,CASRLSFTGELFF,TGTGCCAGCAGGTTGAGTTTCACCGGGGAGCTGTTTTTT
TRBV7-6,many,TRBD2,TRBJ2-7,CASSRSGSGDSYEQYF,TGTGCCAGCAGCCGTTCGGGTAGCGGGGACTCCTACGAGCAGTACTTC
TRBV29-1,NA,TRBD2,TRBJ2-5,CSVERGGRVQETQYF,TGCAGCGTTGAGCGGGGGGGCCGGGTACAAGAGACCCAGTACTTC
TRBV27,NA,TRBD1,TRBJ1-5,CASSFGQGNQPQHF,TGTGCCAGCAGTTTTGGACAGGGCAATCAGCCCCAGCATTTT
TRBV4-3,few,NA,TRBJ2-4,CASSQSSGLAKNIQYF,TGCGCCAGCAGCCAAAGCTCGGGTCTAGCCAAAAACATTCAGTACTTC
TRBV4-1,NA,NA,TRBJ1-2,CASSPQRGADYGYTF,TGCGCCAGCAGCCCCCAGCGCGGGGCGGACTATGGCTACACCTTC
TRBV29-1,NA,TRBD1,TRBJ1-1,CSGKDRVLNTEAFF,TGCAGCGGTAAGGACAGGGTCCTGAACACTGAAGCTTTCTTT
TRBV20-1,few,NA,TRBJ2-5,CSARKVGGLQETQYF,TGCAGTGCTAGAAAGGTGGGGGGACTCCAAGAGACCCAGTACTTC
TRBV18,few,NA,TRBJ1-2,CASSPPAGYGYTF,TGTGCCAGCTCACCACCAGCGGGCTATGGCTACACCTTC
TRBV19,many,TRBD1,TRBJ1-1,CASRTGGTEAFF,TGTGCCAGTAGGACAGGGGGTACTGAAGCTTTCTTT
TRBV6-2/TRBV6-3,few,NA,TRBJ2-7,CASSYRWAYEQYF,TGTGCCAGCAGTTACAGGTGGGCCTACGAGCAGTACTTC
TRBV7-6,many,NA,TRBJ2-3,CASSFGASTDTQYF,TGTGCCAGCAGCTTTGGTGCTAGCACAGATACGCAGTATTTT
TRBV7-2,NA,NA,TRBJ2-3,CASSRSGLSTDTQYF,TGTGCCAGCAGCAGAAGCGGGCTTAGCACAGATACGCAGTATTTT
TRBV20-1,NA,TRBD2,TRBJ2-1,CSAPGLAGGPRFF,TGCAGTGCCCCGGGACTAGCGGGGGGGCCGAGGTTCTTC
TRBV5-1,NA,NA,TRBJ1-1,CASTAYGGLNTEAFF,TGCGCCAGCACAGCTTATGGGGGTCTGAACACTGAAGCTTTCTTT
TRBV5-4,few,TRBD1,TRBJ1-1,CASSSGQGDTEAFF,TGTGCCAGCAGCTCGGGGCAGGGGGACACTGAAGCTTTCTTT
TRBV9,NA,NA,TRBJ2-6,CASSVEVNSGANVLTF,TGTGCCAGCAGCGTAGAGGTCAACTCTGGGGCCAACGTCCTGACTTTC
TRBV11-2,NA,TRBD1,TRBJ1-1,CASSLVPRGQAFF,TGTGCCAGCAGCTTAGTCCCCAGGGGGCAAGCTTTCTTT
TRBV20-1,NA,TRBD1,TRBJ1-6,CSAKDRVAGSGGSPLHF,TGCAGTGCCAAGGACAGGGTGGCGGGATCTGGTGGCTCACCCCTCCACTTT
TRBV5-6,few,NA,TRBJ2-7,CASSLVLAGDYMGEQYF,TGTGCCAGCAGCTTGGTGTTGGCAGGGGATTATATGGGCGAGCAGTACTTC
TRBV5-4,few,NA,TRBJ2-7,CASSFFDTREQYF,TGTGCCAGCAGCTTCTTCGATACTCGGGAGCAGTACTTC
TRBV20-1,NA,TRBD2,TRBJ2-1,CSARFGLAGHEQFF,TGCAGTGCTAGATTCGGACTAGCGGGGCATGAGCAGTTCTTC
TRBV25-1,NA,NA,TRBJ2-2,CASSEIAEGRTGELFF,TGTGCCAGCAGTGAGATCGCGGAGGGGAGAACCGGGGAGCTGTTTTTT
TRBV5-1,few,NA,TRBJ1-1,CASSLEQGNTEAFF,TGCGCCAGCAGCTTGGAACAGGGAAACACTGAAGCTTTCTTT
TRBV7-2,NA,NA,TRBJ1-1,CASSLARQEAFF,TGTGCCAGCAGCTTAGCCAGACAGGAAGCTTTCTTT